The next 29 T cell receptor beta chains were all read from a single sample in a study of shared clonotypes between healthy human individuals. Using immunoSEQ multiplex PCR, the repertoire was profiled, and TCRdb retains in-frame clones only, with some absent. Of under 2.5 million clones detected, 85% to 95% appear once; the ten largest clones hold around 0.35%. The specimen was naive CD4+ T cells from PBMCs. The subset was: CD45RA+ positively selected. These receptors all come from a man in his late teens or twenties in good health. Some clones in this sample may be carry-over from other donors' samples.

The rearrangement links TRBV18 to TRBJ2-7, with a weak D call TRBD2 (6 bases). The V end was cut by 2 bases, the J end by 5 bases, with 19 bases between. This CDR3 comprises 16 residues. Germline lookup yields CDR1 KGHSH and CDR2 LQKENI. CDR3 loop: CASSPSRTLAGNEQYF. Written as DNA, the CDR3 is TGTGCCAGCTCACCAAGTAGGACACTAGCCGGGAACGAGCAGTACTTC.

The table lists this clone with a count of one. The genes are TRBV7-2 and TRBJ1-1; possible D gene TRBD1, 5 bases. Trimming removed 3 bases at V and 0 bases at J, with 8 bases between. CDR3 size: 14 residues. CDR1 is SGHTA, CDR2 FQGNSA, per germline. Here the CDR3 reads CASSLGPMNTEAFF. DNA for the CDR3: TGTGCCAGCAGCTTGGGACCGATGAACACTGAAGCTTTCTTT.

The V and J genes are TRBV18 and TRBJ2-1; 10 bases agree with TRBD2. This CDR3 is built from 15 residues. Trimming cost V 4 bases and J 5 bases; bases outside gene matches: 5. CDR1 KGHSH and CDR2 LQKENI come from the germline V gene. In DNA form, the CDR3 reads TGTGCCAGCTCACTTTTAGCGGGAGGTGACAATGAGCAGTTCTTC. Translation: CASSLLAGGDNEQFF.

The V gene is TRBV6-4, the J gene TRBJ1-5; D is unclear. Per germline, CDR1 MRHNA and CDR2 SNTAGT. Trimming removed 4 bases from V and 2 bases from J, with 12 bases in between. The CDR3 loop spans 15 amino acids. The CDR3 loop reads CASSGPGSGNQPQHF. CDR3 in DNA: TGTGCCAGCAGTGGCCCCGGGAGTGGCAATCAGCCCCAGCATTTT.

V usage is TRBV7-9 and J usage is TRBJ2-1; D is unresolved. The CDR3 runs to 12 residues. V lost 0 bases, J lost 14 bases, and 11 bases lay in between. From germline, CDR1 is SEHNR and CDR2 FQNEAQ (reference sequence). DNA for the CDR3: TGTGCCAGCAGCTTAGCCAGCTCTAAGAAGTTCTTC. Translated, it gives CASSLASSKKFF. Filled out from reference TRBV7-9 and TRBJ2-1, the complete variable domain reads DTGVSQNPRHKITKRGQNVTFRCDPISEHNRLYWYRQTLGQGPEFLTYFQNEAQLEKSRLLSDRFSAERPKGSFSTLEIQRTEQGDSAMYLCASSLASSKKFFGPGTRLTVL.

This rearrangement joins TRBV5-1 to TRBJ2-1; 8 bases align to TRBD2. CDR1 and CDR2 (germline): SGHRS, YFSETQ. V was pared by 4 bases and J by 4 bases, with 7 bases of the junction left unmatched. The CDR3 runs to 15 residues. This chain's CDR3 is CASSGAGGWYNEQFF. For the CDR3, the DNA is TGCGCCAGCAGCGGGGCGGGAGGTTGGTACAATGAGCAGTTCTTC.

The chain carries TRBV5-4 and TRBJ2-1; 14 positions agree with TRBD2. The germline CDR1 and CDR2 sequences are SGHNT and YYREEE (reference sequence). The CDR3 covers 17 residues. Unmatched junction bases numbered 11, after V lost 4 bases and J lost 8 bases. CDR3 loop: CASSGGLAGGGGDEQFF. In DNA form, the CDR3 reads TGTGCCAGCAGCGGCGGACTAGCGGGAGGTGGGGGGGATGAGCAGTTCTTC.

This chain links TRBV19 with TRBJ1-1, with no clear D. From germline, CDR1 is LNHDA and CDR2 SQIVND (reference sequence). This CDR3 region has 16 residues. V dropped 6 bases and J dropped 1 base, with 18 bases sitting between them. As DNA, the CDR3 is TGTGCCAGTAGAATGCATGGTCGCCGGAGGAACACTGAAGCTTTCTTT. This translates into CASRMHGRRRNTEAFF.

The V and J genes are TRBV6-6 and TRBJ1-4; TRBD1 might be the D (5 bases). Trimming stripped 3 bases from V and 3 bases from J, with 11 bases between. The CDR3 has 15 residues. Germline CDR1 MNHNY, CDR2 SVGAGI (reference sequence). The CDR3: CASSYQGRSNEKLFF. CDR3 coding DNA: TGTGCCAGCAGTTATCAGGGCAGGTCTAATGAAAAACTGTTTTTT.

As for this clone: Additional DNA sequences in this sample encode the identical CDR3. The gene calls are TRBV18 and TRBJ2-7; weak D call: TRBD1 (5 bases). The germline CDR1 and CDR2 sequences are KGHSH and LQKENI. CDR3 length equals 12 residues. Trimming took 3 bases from V and 6 from J, leaving 9 bases between them. CDR3 amino acids: CASSPFRGEQYF. The CDR3 DNA reads as TGTGCCAGCTCACCTTTTAGGGGCGAGCAGTACTTC.

The chain combines TRBV30 with TRBJ2-7; 12 nucleotides match TRBD2. The V segment lost 5 bases and the J segment 6 bases; nucleotides outside the gene matches: 8. This CDR3 is 14 amino acids long. The V gene's germline CDR1 is GTSNPN and CDR2 SVGIG (reference sequence). The CDR3 reads CAWDRLAGALEQYF. The DNA of the CDR3 is TGTGCCTGGGACCGACTAGCGGGAGCCCTCGAGCAGTACTTC.

The gene calls are TRBV19 and TRBJ1-2, with D tentatively TRBD1 (5 bases). There are 15 residues in the CDR3. The germline V gene has CDR1 LNHDA and CDR2 SQIVND (reference sequence). V was trimmed by 2 bases and J by 7 bases, leaving 17 bases between them. CDR3 DNA sequence: TGTGCCAGTAGTATAACTCACCGGGACTTAGGTGGCTACACCTTC. Translating it yields CASSITHRDLGGYTF.

This sequence joins TRBV28 and TRBJ2-2; 12 bases are shared with TRBD2. CDR3 length: 16 residues. In germline, CDR1 is MDHEN, CDR2 SYDVKM. The trim removed 5 bases at V and 6 bases at J, leaving 7 bases unmatched. The CDR3 reads CASSPTSGRSSGELFF. The CDR3 DNA reads as TGTGCCAGCAGTCCCACTAGCGGGAGGAGCTCCGGGGAGCTGTTTTTT.

Written as DNA, the CDR3 is TGTGCCAGCAACCCTCAAGCGCTCAGCTCCTACAATGAGCAGTTCTTC. As protein: CASNPQALSSYNEQFF. The chain uses TRBV9 and TRBJ2-1; D call uncertain. Per germline, CDR1 SGDLS and CDR2 YYNGEE. This CDR3 is built from 16 residues. Trimming stripped 6 bases from V and 0 bases from J, with 16 bases between.

The chain employs TRBV7-9 and TRBJ1-6; D is unresolved. This CDR3 contains 12 residues. CDR1 SEHNR and CDR2 FQNEAQ come from the germline V gene (reference sequence). Trimming removed 1 base at V and 7 bases at J, with 2 bases between. The DNA of the CDR3 is TGTGCCAGCAGCTTAGTCAATTCACCCCTCCACTTT. Its translation is CASSLVNSPLHF.

The table lists this clone with a count of one. The rearrangement links TRBV10-1 to TRBJ1-1, with D possibly matching TRBD1 (5 bases). The length of the CDR3 is 15 residues. Trimming cost V 6 bases and J 4 bases, with 18 bases left between them. Germline CDR1 is WNHNN and CDR2 is SYGVQD (reference sequence). CDR3: CASRPDTGIGTEAFF. The CDR3 coding sequence is TGCGCCAGCAGACCGGACACCGGGATCGGCACTGAAGCTTTCTTT.

Remarks on this clone: At one end the junction does not follow the germline gene, possibly because of a read error. In the same sample, other DNA sequences code for this CDR3. The chain couples TRBV7-9 to TRBJ1-2; no reliable D call. CDR1 and CDR2 (germline): SEHNR, FQNEAQ (reference sequence). This CDR3 has 13 amino acids. This CDR3 is CASRPTGSYGYTF. The CDR3 DNA is TGTGCCAGCAGGCCTACGGGATCCTATGGCTACACATTC.

The chain carries TRBV6-1 and TRBJ1-1; 8 bases are shared with TRBD1. The CDR3 loop spans 15 amino acids. V dropped 3 bases and J dropped 11; count of bases not matched to a gene: 14. Germline CDR1 is MNHNS and CDR2 is SASEGT. CDR3 in amino acids: CASSEKAGGLSVAFF. As DNA, the CDR3 is TGTGCCAGCAGTGAGAAGGCAGGGGGCTTAAGTGTGGCTTTCTTT.

This rearrangement joins TRBV4-1 to TRBJ2-7, with D unclear. Deletions cut 5 bases from V and 2 bases from J, with 10 bases between. Germline values: CDR1 MGHRA, CDR2 YSYEKL. CDR3 length: 13 residues. CDR3 sequence: CASSSQFTYEQYF. The CDR3 DNA follows: TGCGCCAGCAGCTCACAATTTACCTACGAGCAGTACTTC.

The chain joins TRBV18 to TRBJ2-3, with TRBD2 as a possible D gene (6 bases). Germline assignment: CDR1 KGHSH and CDR2 LQKENI. This CDR3 comprises 15 residues. V was shortened by 2 bases and J by 1 base, with 10 bases between the two germline ends. The chain's CDR3 is CASSPGSSGTDTQYF. The CDR3 region has the DNA TGTGCCAGCTCACCAGGGTCTAGCGGCACAGATACGCAGTATTTT.

CDR3 bases: TGTGCCAGTAACCACTTGGTTCCGGGACCCTCTGGAAACACCATATATTTT. Translating it yields CASNHLVPGPSGNTIYF. The V call is TRBV19, the J call TRBJ1-3, with D perhaps TRBD1 (5 bases). Germline CDR1 LNHDA, CDR2 SQIVND (reference sequence). CDR3 size: 17 residues. Trimming took 7 bases from V and 0 from J, leaving 19 bases between them.

The rearrangement joins TRBV7-2 to TRBJ1-3; TRBD1 might be the D (6 bases). V lost 2 bases, J lost 0 bases, and 17 bases lay in between. The CDR3 loop spans 18 amino acids. Germline V CDR1 and CDR2: SGHTA, FQGNSA. In DNA, the CDR3 is TGTGCCAGCAGCTTACAGACAGGCGCCATATACTCTGGAAACACCATATATTTT. The encoded protein is CASSLQTGAIYSGNTIYF.

The chain links TRBV5-4 to TRBJ2-3; the D is unclear. The CDR3 is 13 residues long. Germline V gives CDR1 SGHNT, CDR2 YYREEE (reference sequence). V gave up 0 bases and J gave up 2 bases, with 4 bases separating them. Here the CDR3 DNA reads TGTGCCAGCAGCTTGGTTGTCACAGATACGCAGTATTTT. This gives the protein CASSLVVTDTQYF.

The chain is built from TRBV28 and TRBJ2-7; tentatively, D is TRBD1 (5 bases). Germline V lookup: CDR1 MDHEN, CDR2 SYDVKM. This CDR3 is 17 amino acids long. Trimming stripped 1 base from V and 6 bases from J, with 22 bases between. The CDR3: CASSLFSGAGRDGEQYF. CDR3 coding DNA: TGTGCCAGCAGTTTATTTTCTGGGGCAGGGCGTGATGGCGAGCAGTACTTC.

The chain employs TRBV29-1 and TRBJ1-2; a weak D match, TRBD1 (6 bases). Trimming took 7 bases from V and 7 from J, leaving 16 bases between them. Germline CDR1 is SQVTM and CDR2 is ANQGSEA. This CDR3 has 12 amino acids. The CDR3, as DNA: TGCAGCGCTCTGACAGGAGTCGTTGGCTACACCTTC. Translation: CSALTGVVGYTF.

In this sample, this clone turned up once. The chain recombines TRBV7-9 with TRBJ1-2; D perhaps matches TRBD1 (6 bases). The germline V gene has CDR1 SEHNR and CDR2 FQNEAQ (reference sequence). The CDR3 extends over 14 amino acids. The germline V and J ends were trimmed by 5 bases and 5 bases, with 15 bases remaining between them. Written as DNA, the CDR3 is TGTGCCAGCAGCCCCCGGGACACCAGATATGGCTACACCTTC. Translation gives CASSPRDTRYGYTF.

The chain combines TRBV11-3 with TRBJ2-5; no firm D call. The CDR3 covers 11 residues. Germline V gives CDR1 SGHNT, CDR2 YENEEA. V lost 0 bases to trimming and J lost 9 bases, with 5 bases between them. CDR3 bases: TGTGCCAGCAGCTTAGACGGTCCCCAGTACTTC. Translating gives CASSLDGPQYF.

J is TRBJ2-5 and V is TRBV19, with 8 positions matching TRBD1. This CDR3 contains 14 residues. Losses at the gene ends were 5 bases for V and 5 bases for J; bases not matched to a gene: 7. Germline-derived CDR1 and CDR2 are LNHDA and SQIVND (reference sequence). CDR3 nucleotides: TGTGCCAGTAGTGGTCGACAGGGGACGGAGACCCAGTACTTC. Amino acid sequence: CASSGRQGTETQYF. The full variable domain, in which reference TRBV19 and TRBJ2-5 provide the parts outside the CDR3, is DGGITQSPKYLFRKEGQNVTLSCEQNLNHDAMYWYRQDPGQGLRLIYYSQIVNDFQKGDIAEGYSVSREKKESFPLTVTSAQKNPTAFYLCASSGRQGTETQYFGPGTRLLVL.

The genes are TRBV30 and TRBJ2-2; TRBD2 might be the D (6 bases). CDR3 size: 14 residues. V gave up 5 bases and J gave up 5 bases, with 15 bases separating them. Germline values: CDR1 GTSNPN, CDR2 SVGIG (reference sequence). CDR3 DNA: TGTGCCTGGGCGGGAAGGAAGACGACCGGGGAGCTGTTTTTT. Its protein is CAWAGRKTTGELFF.